This is a list of T cell receptor beta chains from one sample in a study of Ad26.COV2.S vaccination and SARS-CoV-2 variants. Using immunoSEQ multiplex PCR, the repertoire was profiled, and TCRdb retains in-frame clones only, with some absent. The repertoire holds more than 250,000 clones, roughly 86% seen once, with over 2.5% in the top ten. This specimen consisted of peripheral blood, obtained in a trial of Ad26.COV2.S vaccine versus placebo. These receptors originate from a person aged 18-60 years who received the Ad26.COV2.S COVID-19 vaccine or a placebo. CDR3s include the opening cysteine and the closing phenylalanine or tryptophan. Each record gives: D gene, CDR3 length, clone size, J gene, V gene, CDR3 DNA, CDR3 protein. The D gene is left open where the match is weak. Where a row states a size, it is once, few, many or the class of an expanded clone; other rows omit it.

TRBD2	14	once	TRBJ2-7	TRBV5-1	TGCGCCAGCAGCCGGACTAGCGGGTTCAACGAGCAGTACTTC	CASSRTSGFNEQYF
.	14	.	TRBJ1-1	TRBV4-1	TGCGCCAGCAGCCGTGCGTCGGGGATAACTGAAGCTTTCTTT	CASSRASGITEAFF
TRBD2	15	.	TRBJ2-5	TRBV19	TGTGCCAGTAGTCCCCGAGGTGGGAGGGAAGAGACCCAGTACTTC	CASSPRGGREETQYF
.	13	.	TRBJ2-1	TRBV12-3/TRBV12-4	TGTGCCAGCGGAGGGGGGCTAGACCGACGGCAGTTCTTC	CASGGGLDRRQFF
.	16	many	TRBJ1-5	TRBV6-1	TGTGCCAGCAGTGAAAAATCACTCACGGGCAATCAGCCCCAGCATTTT	CASSEKSLTGNQPQHF
TRBD2	16	.	TRBJ2-2	TRBV10-3	TGTGCCATCAGTGCTAGCGGGGGGGCCTCGGCCGGGGAGCTGTTTTTT	CAISASGGASAGELFF
.	15	.	TRBJ2-5	TRBV7-2	TGTGCCAGCAGCCCCCAACGGGGGTACCAAGAGACCCAGTACTTC	CASSPQRGYQETQYF
.	13	.	TRBJ1-2	TRBV7-9	TGTGCCAGCAGCTTAGCGGTCTTTTATGGCTACACCTTC	CASSLAVFYGYTF
.	12	.	TRBJ2-1	TRBV27	TGTGCCAGCAATAGCGGATACAATGAGCAGTTCTTC	CASNSGYNEQFF
TRBD2	15	.	TRBJ2-3	TRBV7-9	TGTGCCAGCAGTCGTAGCGGGAGGGCCCAAGATACGCAGTATTTT	CASSRSGRAQDTQYF
.	13	.	TRBJ1-1	TRBV7-3	TGTGCCAGCAGCTTAGATAGGGAGACTGAAGCTTTCTTT	CASSLDRETEAFF
.	14	few	TRBJ2-5	TRBV6-6	TGTGCCAGCAGTCCCCCAGGGGCAGGGGAGACCCAGTACTTC	CASSPPGAGETQYF
TRBD2	12	few	TRBJ2-1	TRBV6-2/TRBV6-3	TGTGCCAGCAGTAAGACTAGCGGCGAGCAGTTCTTC	CASSKTSGEQFF
TRBD1	15	.	TRBJ1-4	TRBV6-5	TGTGCCAGCAGTCCCCGAGAAGGGGGCTATGAAAAACTGTTTTTT	CASSPREGGYEKLFF
.	14	.	TRBJ2-1	TRBV5-1	TGCGCCAGCAGCTTGGAGGGATACGACAATGAGCAGTTCTTC	CASSLEGYDNEQFF
TRBD1	16	.	TRBJ1-3	TRBV4-1	TGCGCCAGCAGTCGACAGGGGGCAAGCTCTGGAAACACCATATATTTT	CASSRQGASSGNTIYF
TRBD1	15	.	TRBJ1-3	TRBV6-2/TRBV6-3	TGTGCCAGCAGTCGGACAGGGGGCAAAGGAAACACCATATATTTT	CASSRTGGKGNTIYF
.	17	.	TRBJ1-2	TRBV7-2	TGTGCCAGCAGCCAGGGTGGGAGTTCGGCCCCTAACTATGGCTACACCTTC	CASSQGGSSAPNYGYTF
TRBD2	16	.	TRBJ2-3	TRBV28	TGTGCCAGCAGTTTCGGGACTAGCGGGAGCACAGATACGCAGTATTTT	CASSFGTSGSTDTQYF
.	14	.	TRBJ1-5	TRBV6-6	TGTGCCAGCAGTTGGGGGACAACAAATCAGCCCCAGCATTTT	CASSWGTTNQPQHF
.	14	few	TRBJ1-1	TRBV7-2	TGTGCCAGCAGCTTAGCTCGGGCGAACACTGAAGCTTTCTTT	CASSLARANTEAFF
.	13	.	TRBJ1-2	TRBV6-5	TGTGCCAGCGGCCCTCTGGGCCACTATGGCTACACCTTC	CASGPLGHYGYTF
.	12	.	TRBJ1-5	TRBV28	TGTGCCAGCGCAGATAGCAATCAGCCCCAGCATTTT	CASADSNQPQHF
.	16	.	TRBJ2-3	TRBV5-5	TGTGCCAGCAGCCCCAGTTTAGAACCTAGAGGGGATACGCAGTATTTT	CASSPSLEPRGDTQYF
.	11	.	TRBJ1-4	TRBV11-2	TGTGCCAGCCGAGTAAACGAAAAACTGTTTTTT	CASRVNEKLFF
.	13	.	TRBJ2-1	TRBV3-1/TRBV3-2	TGTGCCACCTCAGAGGGGGGTCTGGGTGAGCAGTTCTTC	CATSEGGLGEQFF
.	13	once	TRBJ1-1	TRBV11-2	TGTGCCAGCAGCCGGCGGGTGGACACTGAAGCTTTCTTT	CASSRRVDTEAFF
.	13	.	TRBJ1-1	TRBV6-6	TGTGCCAGCAGTTACTCTGGAGTCTATGAAGCTTTCTTT	CASSYSGVYEAFF
.	14	few	TRBJ1-1	TRBV5-1	TGCGCCAGCAGCTTATTCGGGGCAGAAACTGAAGCTTTCTTT	CASSLFGAETEAFF
TRBD2	16	.	TRBJ2-3	TRBV19	TGTGCCAGTAGTATAAAGCTAGCGGGTGGGACAGATACGCAGTATTTT	CASSIKLAGGTDTQYF
TRBD2	15	.	TRBJ2-7	TRBV3-1/TRBV3-2	TGTGCCAGCAGCCCCCGCGGGGGAGGGCCGTACGAGCAGTACTTC	CASSPRGGGPYEQYF
.	16	.	TRBJ2-1	TRBV7-9	TGTGCCAGCAGCCCCTTGGCGCTCAGCTCCTACAATGAGCAGTTCTTC	CASSPLALSSYNEQFF
.	11	.	TRBJ2-7	TRBV21-1	TGTGCCAGCAGCCCACGATTCGAGCAGTACTTC	CASSPRFEQYF
.	13	.	TRBJ1-2	TRBV7-2	TGTGCCAGCAGCTTAGATTGGGTTGATGGCTACACCTTC	CASSLDWVDGYTF
.	13	few	TRBJ1-1	TRBV3-1/TRBV3-2	TGTGCCACATCCCAGGGAAGGAACACTGAAGCTTTCTTT	CATSQGRNTEAFF
TRBD2	15	few	TRBJ2-1	TRBV3-1/TRBV3-2	TGTGCCAGCAGCCAAAACGGGAGGGTCCACAATGAGCAGTTCTTC	CASSQNGRVHNEQFF
.	13	.	TRBJ2-7	TRBV7-2	TGTGCCAGCAGCTTACAGACATCCTACGAGCAGTACTTC	CASSLQTSYEQYF
.	18	.	TRBJ2-1	TRBV1	TGCACCAGCAGCCAATCAACCCAAGCGGGGCCACCCTACAATGAGCAGTTCTTC	CTSSQSTQAGPPYNEQFF
.	12	.	TRBJ1-2	TRBV5-1	TGCGCCAGCAGCTGGGACTTCGATGGCTACACCTTC	CASSWDFDGYTF
TRBD2	12	.	TRBJ2-3	TRBV7-8	TGTGCCAGCAGCCTACCGGGACTAGCTTCCTATTTT	CASSLPGLASYF
.	13	.	TRBJ2-2	TRBV27	TGTGCCAGCAGTTTAGGTAACACCGGGGAGCTGTTTTTT	CASSLGNTGELFF
.	11	.	TRBJ2-1	TRBV2	TGTGCCAGCCTCCGGTACAATGAGCAGTTCTTC	CASLRYNEQFF
.	15	.	TRBJ2-2	TRBV5-1	TGCGCCAGCAGCTTGGGACAGCCGAACACCGGGGAGCTGTTTTTT	CASSLGQPNTGELFF
TRBD1	15	once	TRBJ1-2	TRBV29-1	TGCAGCGCCCATGGAGGGGGCGCGGATAACTATGGCTACACCTTC	CSAHGGGADNYGYTF
TRBD1	14	.	TRBJ1-1	TRBV9	TGTGCCAGCAGCGAGGGACAGGGAGTAGCTGAAGCTTTCTTT	CASSEGQGVAEAFF
.	16	.	TRBJ1-2	TRBV7-9	TGTGCCAGCAGCTTAGTGTCCGGGGGCGTAGGGTATGGCTACACCTTC	CASSLVSGGVGYGYTF
.	13	.	TRBJ1-6	TRBV30	TGTGCCTGGAGTCCCCAGGATCACACACCCCTCCACTTT	CAWSPQDHTPLHF